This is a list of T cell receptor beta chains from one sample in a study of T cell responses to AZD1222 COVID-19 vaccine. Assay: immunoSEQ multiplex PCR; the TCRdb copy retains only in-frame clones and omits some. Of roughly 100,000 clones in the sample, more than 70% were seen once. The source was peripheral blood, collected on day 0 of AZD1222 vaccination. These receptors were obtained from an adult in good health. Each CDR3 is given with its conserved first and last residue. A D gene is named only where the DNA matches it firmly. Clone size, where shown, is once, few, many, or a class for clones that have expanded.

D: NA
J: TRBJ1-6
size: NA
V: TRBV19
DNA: TGTGCCAGTAGTATATCCGACTTGGGTTCACCCCTCCACTTT
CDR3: CASSISDLGSPLHF

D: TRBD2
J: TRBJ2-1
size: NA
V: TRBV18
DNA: TGTGCCAGCTCCTCGTCTAGCGGATACAATGAGCAGTTCTTC
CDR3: CASSSSSGYNEQFF

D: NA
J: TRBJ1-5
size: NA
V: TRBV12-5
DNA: TGTGCTAGTGGTTTACGAAATCAGCCCCAGCATTTT
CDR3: CASGLRNQPQHF

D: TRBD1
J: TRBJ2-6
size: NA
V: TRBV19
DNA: TGTGCCAGTAGTCCCTTAAACAGGGGGCAAGGGGCCAACGTCCTGACTTTC
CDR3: CASSPLNRGQGANVLTF

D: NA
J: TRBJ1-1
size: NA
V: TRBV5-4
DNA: TGTGCCAGCAGCTCGTCTGGGATGGCTGGGGCTGAAGCTTTCTTT
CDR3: CASSSSGMAGAEAFF

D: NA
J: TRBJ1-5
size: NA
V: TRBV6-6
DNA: TGTGCCAGCAGTACAGCCGGGGTGGATCAGCCCCAGCATTTT
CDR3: CASSTAGVDQPQHF

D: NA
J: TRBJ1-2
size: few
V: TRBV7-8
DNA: TGTGCCAGCAGCTTACAGGGTACCGACTATGGCTACACCTTC
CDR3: CASSLQGTDYGYTF

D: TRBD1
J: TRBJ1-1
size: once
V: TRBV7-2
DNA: TGTGCCAGCAGCGACCGGGACAGGGGACGGGCTTTCTTT
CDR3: CASSDRDRGRAFF

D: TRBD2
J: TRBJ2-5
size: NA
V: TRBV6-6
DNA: TGTGCCAGCAGTCCGGGGCTAGCGGGAGCCCAAGAGACCCAGTACTTC
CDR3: CASSPGLAGAQETQYF

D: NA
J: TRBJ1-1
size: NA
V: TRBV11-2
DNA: TGTGCCAGCAGCTTAGAACCCCGGCAGTACCGCTCCATGAACACTGAAGCTTTCTTT
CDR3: CASSLEPRQYRSMNTEAFF

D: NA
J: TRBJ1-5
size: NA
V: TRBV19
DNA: TGTGCCAGTTCGAGCGGTAATCAGCCCCAGCATTTT
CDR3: CASSSGNQPQHF